Below are 25 T cell receptor beta chains sequenced from a single sample in a study of metastatic and nonmetastatic thyroid tumors. All patients were treatment-naive before thyroid surgery. TCRdb re-called clones from the PCR reads using MiXCR. The table shows 15,000 to 20,000 clones, with roughly 14% occurring only once. The source material was blood. The receptors come from a female donor with papillary thyroid cancer or a benign thyroid nodule (not recorded which). Some clones in this sample may be carry-over from other donors' samples.

This clone was seen repeatedly, ten times or more. The rearrangement links TRBV20-1 to TRBJ2-1; 8 bases are a match to TRBD2. The CDR3 spans 13 residues. J lost 6 bases, V lost 2 bases, and 3 bases had no gene match. Germline V gives CDR1 DFQATT, CDR2 SNEGSKA (reference sequence). This CDR3 reads CSARQSGSNEQFF. The CDR3 region has the DNA TGCAGTGCTAGACAGAGCGGGAGCAATGAGCAGTTCTTC.

Only a few counts were recorded for this clone. The rearrangement joins TRBV7-6 to TRBJ1-1; 7 bases fit TRBD1. The V segment lost 5 bases and the J segment 6 bases; nucleotides outside the gene matches: 9. The CDR3 has 14 residues. CDR1 is SGHVS, CDR2 FNYEAQ, per germline. The CDR3 reads CASSPREGAAEAFF. CDR3 bases: TGTGCCAGCAGCCCTCGGGAGGGGGCCGCTGAAGCTTTCTTT.

This clone has a handful of counts. A clone one base away is much larger, so this may be a read error. The gene calls are TRBV2 and TRBJ2-1; D not resolved. This CDR3 has 12 amino acids. V was clipped by 4 bases and J by 14 bases, with 15 bases between them. Germline V CDR1 and CDR2: SNHLY, FYNNEI. Written as DNA, the CDR3 is TGTGCCAGCAGTGCTAGGCAGGTGGTAGAGTTCTTC. The encoded protein is CASSARQVVEFF.

This chain joins TRBV11-2 and TRBJ2-1; no clear D gene. The CDR3 covers 14 residues. From germline, CDR1 is SGHAT and CDR2 FQNNGV. The V gene lost 5 bases and the J gene lost 12 bases, with 20 bases spanning the gap. The CDR3 DNA follows: TGTGCCAGCAGCCCCCTGCAGAACTACGACGGGCAGTTCTTC. Its protein product is CASSPLQNYDGQFF.

This clone was picked up many times. The chain carries TRBV11-2 and TRBJ2-7; tentatively, D is TRBD2 (6 bases). Germline CDR1 and CDR2: SGHAT and FQNNGV. The CDR3 runs to 15 residues. V was trimmed by 5 bases and J by 5 bases, leaving 19 bases between them. DNA of the CDR3: TGTGCCAGCAGCGCCCCCGGGACTGGCCTCCACGAGCAGTACTTC. It translates to CASSAPGTGLHEQYF.

As concerns this clone: A junction boundary mismatches the germline segment, possibly from a read error. The J gene is TRBJ2-7, the V gene TRBV27; D unresolved. CDR1 MNHEY and CDR2 SMNVEV come from the germline V gene (reference sequence). The CDR3 is 14 residues long. CDR3 protein: CAISFKARAYEHYF. In DNA form, the CDR3 reads TGTGCCATCAGTTTCAAAGCCAGAGCCTACGAGCATTACTTC.

With regard to this clone: A much bigger clone sits one base away, suggesting this may be a read error. V gene TRBV4-1 combines with J gene TRBJ1-1, with 8 nucleotides matching TRBD1. The CDR3 is 15 amino acids. The germline V gene has CDR1 MGHRA and CDR2 YSYEKL. With 2 bases clipped from V and 3 bases from J, the junction kept 5 bases outside the gene matches. CDR3 residues: CASSQWTGLDTEAFF. CDR3 in DNA: TGCGCCAGCAGCCAATGGACAGGGCTTGACACTGAAGCTTTCTTT.

This clone occurred many times. The chain has TRBV18 and TRBJ1-1, with D unclear. In germline, CDR1 is KGHSH, CDR2 LQKENI. The V end was cut by 1 base, the J end by 4 bases, with 7 bases between. This CDR3 is built from 13 residues. The CDR3 DNA reads TGTGCCAGCTCACCACTTGTCGCCACTGAAGCTTTCTTT. Its translation: CASSPLVATEAFF.

There are many counts of this clone. The chain combines TRBV7-9 with TRBJ1-5; perhaps TRBD1 as D (5 bases). Germline CDR1 SEHNR, CDR2 FQNEAQ (reference sequence). The ends were cut back, 5 bases at V and 6 bases at J, with 8 bases in the middle. The CDR3 extends over 12 amino acids. CDR3 amino acids: CASSIGTQPQHF. DNA of the CDR3: TGTGCCAGCAGCATCGGGACTCAGCCCCAGCATTTT.

This clone was picked up a small number of times. This could be a read error, since a much larger clone is one nucleotide away. The chain uses TRBV6-1 and TRBJ2-7; 8 bases line up with TRBD1. This CDR3 comprises 15 residues. The germline V gene has CDR1 MNHNS and CDR2 SASEGT. This CDR3 is CASREVAQGDYEQYF. The CDR3, as DNA: TGTGCCAGCAGGGAAGTGGCACAGGGGGACTACGAGCAGTACTTC.

As regards this clone: With a much larger clone just one base away, this may be a read error. Other DNA variants within this sample encode the same CDR3. The rearrangement joins TRBV10-3 to TRBJ1-1; 7 bases match TRBD1. The CDR3 is 14 residues long. Per germline, CDR1 ENHRY and CDR2 SYGVKD. DNA for the CDR3: TGTGCCATCACCATGACAGGGAGAGACACTGAAGCTTTTTTT. Amino acid sequence: CAITMTGRDTEAFF.

This clone has ten or more counts. In the same sample, other DNA sequences code for this CDR3. The V call is TRBV24-1, the J call TRBJ2-2; possibly TRBD2 for D (5 bases). The germline V gene encodes CDR1 KGHDR and CDR2 SFDVKD. V was cut by 3 bases and J by 4 bases, with 11 bases left in between. The CDR3 has 15 amino acids. As DNA, the CDR3 is TGTGCCACCAGTGATCGTCGGGCGGGCACCGGGGAGCTGTTTTTT. As protein: CATSDRRAGTGELFF.

This clone was seen ten or more times. The V gene is TRBV12-5, the J gene TRBJ2-5; TRBD1 aligns across 9 bases. The V and J ends lost 3 bases and 4 bases, in that order; junction bases with no gene match: 6. The length of the CDR3 is 15 residues. Germline V lookup: CDR1 LGHNT, CDR2 FRNRAP. CDR3 protein: CASGFGQGSIETQYF. In DNA, the CDR3 is TGTGCTAGTGGTTTTGGACAGGGGAGCATAGAGACCCAGTACTTC. Combining the CDR3 with reference TRBV12-5 and TRBJ2-5 gives the whole variable domain DARVTQTPRHKVTEMGQEVTMRCQPILGHNTVFWYRQTMMQGLELLAYFRNRAPLDDSGMPKDRFSAEMPDATLATLKIQPSEPRDSAVYFCASGFGQGSIETQYFGPGTRLLVL.

This clone has at least ten counts. The rearrangement joins TRBV9 to TRBJ2-1; no definite D call. V shed 0 bases and J shed 9 bases, with 7 bases lying between them. The CDR3 extends over 12 amino acids. The germline gives CDR1 SGDLS, CDR2 YYNGEE. The CDR3 protein is CASSVEGGEQFF. The CDR3 bases are TGTGCCAGCAGCGTAGAAGGTGGTGAGCAGTTCTTC.

By share, this clone counts as medium-sized. The chain joins TRBV6-1 to TRBJ2-5; maybe TRBD1 (5 bases). This CDR3 comprises 14 residues. Looked up from germline, CDR1 is MNHNS and CDR2 is SASEGT. V was clipped by 6 bases and J by 7 bases, with 18 bases between them. CDR3 region: CASSLSGNAGTQYF. As DNA, the CDR3 is TGTGCCAGCAGCCTTTCAGGGAATGCAGGGACCCAGTACTTC.

In its sample, this clone was seen a few times. The chain joins TRBV28 to TRBJ1-3; no definite D call. This CDR3 is built from 13 residues. Germline V gene sequence: CDR1 MDHEN, CDR2 SYDVKM. V gave up 5 bases and J gave up 2 bases, with 7 bases separating them. The CDR3 reads CASSPGAGNTIYF. The DNA for the CDR3 is TGTGCCAGCAGTCCCGGGGCTGGAAACACCATATATTTT.

This clone showed up many times. CDR3 protein: CASSLDANRNEQYF. The CDR3 DNA follows: TGTGCCAGCAGCCTCGACGCGAATAGGAACGAGCAGTACTTC. The V call is TRBV7-2, the J call TRBJ2-7, with D uncertain. Trimming stripped 5 bases from V and 5 bases from J, with 16 bases between. Germline CDR1 SGHTA, CDR2 FQGNSA. There are 14 residues in the CDR3.

By its share, this clone is medium-sized. The chain recombines TRBV6-1 with TRBJ2-7; no reliable D call. The germline V and J ends were trimmed by 7 bases and 1 base, with 11 bases remaining between them. CDR1 is MNHNS, CDR2 SASEGT, per germline. The CDR3 consists of 13 residues. The CDR3 region has the DNA TGTGCCAGCAAAGGTCGAGGATCCTACGAGCAGTACTTC. Translating gives CASKGRGSYEQYF.

In this sample, this clone turned up a few times. The chain uses TRBV6-2 or TRBV6-3 and TRBJ2-7; 8 nucleotides match TRBD1. After removal of 7 bases from V and 8 bases from J, the junction contained 13 bases not matched to a gene. This CDR3 is built from 14 residues. Germline CDR1 and CDR2: MNHEY and SVGEGT. CDR3 amino acids: CASIPFGQGNKQYF. As DNA, the CDR3 is TGTGCCAGCATCCCGTTTGGACAGGGCAACAAGCAGTACTTC.

By share, this clone counts as medium-sized. This chain joins TRBV6-6 and TRBJ2-1, with 9 bases lining up with TRBD2. From germline, CDR1 is MNHNY and CDR2 SVGAGI (reference sequence). V lost 0 bases to trimming and J lost 7 bases; unmatched junction nucleotides: 7. This CDR3 has 16 amino acids. DNA of the CDR3: TGTGCCAGCAGTTACTCGCAGCGGGAGGTGTTAAATGAGCAGTTCTTC. Protein sequence: CASSYSQREVLNEQFF.

The chain links TRBV6-1 to TRBJ1-2, with D maybe TRBD1 (6 bases). Germline loops: CDR1 MNHNS, CDR2 SASEGT. V was trimmed by 5 bases and J by 4 bases, leaving 20 bases between them. CDR3 length: 16 residues. CDR3 protein: CASSPRGGGQSYGYTF. The CDR3 DNA reads TGTGCCAGCAGTCCCCGGGGGGGGGGGCAAAGCTATGGCTACACCTTC.

This sequence joins TRBV4-1 and TRBJ1-5; possibly TRBD1 for D (5 bases). V gave up 3 bases and J gave up 8 bases, with 20 bases separating them. This CDR3 contains 16 residues. Germline V gene sequence: CDR1 MGHRA, CDR2 YSYEKL. CDR3 coding DNA: TGCGCCAGCAGCCAGGGTCATTTAACAGGAGGGGAGCCCCAGCATTTT. It encodes CASSQGHLTGGEPQHF.

V and J are TRBV20-1 and TRBJ2-3, with TRBD1 matching over 8 bases. CDR3 length: 11 residues. Germline-derived CDR1 and CDR2 are DFQATT and SNEGSKA (reference sequence). Trimming at V came to 7 bases and at J to 6 bases, leaving 3 bases not matched to a gene. The CDR3 is CSVGQGDTQYF. The DNA for the CDR3 is TGCAGTGTAGGACAGGGCGATACGCAGTATTTT.

The chain joins TRBV11-1 to TRBJ2-1, with TRBD2 matching over 12 bases. Germline V lookup: CDR1 SGHAT, CDR2 FQDESV (reference sequence). There are 16 residues in the CDR3. Losses at the gene ends were 1 base for V and 10 bases for J; bases not matched to a gene: 8. In DNA form, the CDR3 reads TGTGCCAGCAGCTTAGAAGCCCTAGCGGGGGGGCGAGAGCAGTTCTTC. This translates into CASSLEALAGGREQFF.

This clone was counted at least ten times. The J gene is TRBJ1-1, the V gene TRBV19; 7 bases align to TRBD1. CDR1 LNHDA and CDR2 SQIVND come from the germline V gene (reference sequence). This CDR3 contains 12 residues. Trimming removed 7 bases from V and 10 bases from J; junction bases left unmatched: 9. DNA for the CDR3: TGTGCCAGTACCATCGAGGCAGGGGGAGCTTTCTTT. Translation: CASTIEAGGAFF.